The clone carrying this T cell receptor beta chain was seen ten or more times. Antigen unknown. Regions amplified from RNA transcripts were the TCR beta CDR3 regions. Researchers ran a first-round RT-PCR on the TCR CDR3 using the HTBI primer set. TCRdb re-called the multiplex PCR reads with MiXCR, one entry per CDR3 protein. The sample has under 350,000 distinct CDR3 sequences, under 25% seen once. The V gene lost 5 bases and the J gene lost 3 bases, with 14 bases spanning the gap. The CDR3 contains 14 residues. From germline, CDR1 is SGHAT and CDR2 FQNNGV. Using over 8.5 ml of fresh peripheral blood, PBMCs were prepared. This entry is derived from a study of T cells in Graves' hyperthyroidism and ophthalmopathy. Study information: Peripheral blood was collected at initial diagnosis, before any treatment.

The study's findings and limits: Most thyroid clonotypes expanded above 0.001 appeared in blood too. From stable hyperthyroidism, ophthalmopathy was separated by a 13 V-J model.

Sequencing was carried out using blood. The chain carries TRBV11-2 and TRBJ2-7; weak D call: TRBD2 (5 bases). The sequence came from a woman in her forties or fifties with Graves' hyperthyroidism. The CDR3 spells CASSRGQSNYEQYF. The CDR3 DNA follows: TGTGCCAGCAGCCGAGGGCAGAGTAACTACGAGCAGTACTTC.